This T cell receptor beta chain was documented in a study of blood T cells in healthy people across ages. This clonotype turned up a few times. The use of a sample-barcoded 5' primer and a J-beta primer mix characterized a second PCR of roughly 7 to 12 cycles. One entry per CDR3 protein results from TCRdb running MiXCR on the 5' RACE reads. The sample lists hundreds of thousands of distinct CDR3 sequences; about 44% were seen once. This receptor was taken from a young man in good health. Material: blood.

As DNA, the CDR3 is TGTGCCACCAGTGGATCGCAGACCTACGAGCAGTACTTC. This translates into CATSGSQTYEQYF. The chain employs TRBV24-1 and TRBJ2-7, with D unclear. This CDR3 is built from 13 residues. V lost 5 bases and J lost 2, with 9 bases in between. Looked up from germline, CDR1 is KGHDR and CDR2 is SFDVKD.